This T cell receptor beta chain was captured in a study of cytomegalovirus exposure and HLA in healthy donors. Sequenced by immunoSEQ multiplex PCR; TCRdb stores in-frame clones only, minus some. The sample lists 180,000 or so clones, around nine tenths seen once, with approximately 7% in the top ten. The CDR3 loop spans 14 amino acids. Germline CDR1 and CDR2: MGHRA and YSYEKL. The J segment lost 4 bases and the V segment lost 3 bases, leaving 4 bases of the junction unmatched. The sequence was obtained from a man between 25 and 39 years old in good health and CMV-seropositive. The material sequenced was PBMCs. J is TRBJ1-1 and V is TRBV4-1, with 8 bases lining up with TRBD1. CDR3 sequence reads: CASSHGQGGTEAFF. CDR3 DNA sequence: TGCGCCAGCAGCCATGGACAGGGAGGCACTGAAGCTTTCTTT.